These 22 T cell receptor beta chains were sequenced from one sample in a study of T cells in localized non-small cell lung cancer. The protocol was immunoSEQ multiplex PCR, while the TCRdb copy is restricted to in-frame clones and leaves out a portion. This sample yields 50,000 to 75,000 clones, of which about 87% are seen a single time; 20% to 25% belongs to the top ten. This specimen consisted of peripheral blood, obtained before any cancer treatment. Source of these receptors: a man aged 40-75 years with stage I squamous cell lung carcinoma.

J is TRBJ2-7 and V is TRBV5-1; D is perhaps TRBD2 (5 bases). Germline assignment: CDR1 SGHRS and CDR2 YFSETQ. The CDR3 sequence is 13 residues long. Trimming took 2 bases from V and 5 from J, leaving 11 bases between them. CDR3 protein: CASSFGTGNEQYF. The CDR3 DNA sequence: TGCGCCAGCAGCTTCGGTACGGGAAACGAGCAGTACTTC.

The genes are TRBV2 and TRBJ1-4; D might be TRBD1 (6 bases). The germline V gene encodes CDR1 SNHLY and CDR2 FYNNEI. The CDR3 totals 14 residues. V was trimmed by 6 bases and J by 8 bases, leaving 16 bases between them. The CDR3 DNA follows: TGTGCCAGCAGGGAGCCCGGAGGGGGAGAAAAACTGTTTTTT. Translating gives CASREPGGGEKLFF.

The J gene is TRBJ2-1, the V gene TRBV6-1; 7 bases map to TRBD1. CDR1 is MNHNS and CDR2 is SASEGT in the germline V gene. The CDR3 sequence is 14 residues long. V trimming: 11 bases; J trimming: 1 base; junction bases outside the gene matches: 8. The DNA for the CDR3 is TGTGCCTCTTCGACAGGGTTTTCCTACAATGAGCAGTTCTTC. This sequence encodes CASSTGFSYNEQFF.

The chain joins TRBV28 to TRBJ2-2, with D uncertain. V was clipped by 3 bases and J by 4 bases, with 3 bases between them. Germline V gene sequence: CDR1 MDHEN, CDR2 SYDVKM. This CDR3 is built from 12 residues. This CDR3 reads CASSFSTGELFF. DNA of the CDR3: TGTGCCAGCAGTTTTTCCACCGGGGAGCTGTTTTTT.

This sequence joins TRBV19 and TRBJ1-4, with D maybe TRBD1 (6 bases). Trimming shortened V by 9 bases and J by 5 bases, and 19 bases separated the two germline ends. CDR1 is LNHDA, CDR2 SQIVND, per germline (reference sequence). CDR3 length: 15 residues. The CDR3 DNA reads TGTGCCAGCCGATTGGGGGCCAGGGCAAATGAAAAACTGTTTTTT. It translates to CASRLGARANEKLFF.

The J gene is TRBJ2-5, the V gene TRBV7-9; D not certain. The J call could be wrong; TRBJ2-7 is a better fit for the DNA end. CDR3 length: 15 amino acids. Germline-derived CDR1 and CDR2 are SEHNR and FQNEAQ (reference sequence). This CDR3 reads CASSLPPPNTYEQYF. In DNA form, the CDR3 reads TGTGCCAGCAGCTTACCCCCTCCCAACACCTACGAGCAGTACTTC.

The chain combines TRBV4-1 with TRBJ2-1; 10 bases are shared with TRBD2. This CDR3 has 16 residues. Germline loops: CDR1 MGHRA, CDR2 YSYEKL. Trimming removed 1 base from V and 10 bases from J; junction bases left unmatched: 10. CDR3 amino acids: CASSQGWSSGRGEQFF. The CDR3 region has the DNA TGCGCCAGCAGCCAAGGATGGAGCAGCGGGAGGGGCGAGCAGTTCTTC.

This chain connects TRBV7-9 to TRBJ1-1; no clear D. Germline assignment: CDR1 SEHNR and CDR2 FQNEAQ (reference sequence). The V end lost 5 bases, the J end lost 3 bases, and 10 bases lay between the germline ends. CDR3 length: 13 residues. The CDR3 reads CASSLDFHTEAFF. For the CDR3, the DNA is TGTGCCAGCAGCCTGGACTTTCACACTGAAGCTTTCTTT.

CDR3 sequence: CASSPSLWTGMNTEAFF. CDR3 nucleotides: TGTGCCAGCAGCCCCTCCCTATGGACAGGGATGAACACTGAAGCTTTCTTT. The chain has TRBV5-6 and TRBJ1-1; 8 nucleotides align to TRBD1. CDR3 length: 17 residues. CDR1 is SGHDT and CDR2 is YYEEEE in the germline V gene. Trimming removed 4 bases from V and 0 bases from J; junction bases left unmatched: 11.

The chain employs TRBV9 and TRBJ2-7, with a weak D call TRBD1 (5 bases). The germline V gene has CDR1 SGDLS and CDR2 YYNGEE. The CDR3 has 16 amino acids. V was shortened by 3 bases and J by 2 bases, with 18 bases between the two germline ends. The CDR3 region has the DNA TGTGCCAGCAGCGGTACTCCGACAGAGCGTCCCTACGAGCAGTACTTC. Its protein product is CASSGTPTERPYEQYF.

The chain recombines TRBV29-1 with TRBJ2-1; D unresolved. In germline, CDR1 is SQVTM, CDR2 ANQGSEA. The CDR3 has 15 residues. The ends were cut back, 4 bases at V and 6 bases at J, with 19 bases in the middle. CDR3 nucleotides: TGCAGCGTTGCGGTTTCTTCCGTAGACCTCAATGAGCAGTTCTTC. Protein: CSVAVSSVDLNEQFF.

V usage is TRBV6-1 and J usage is TRBJ2-7; D remains unclear. CDR1 is MNHNS, CDR2 SASEGT, per germline. V shed 0 bases and J shed 0 bases, with 6 bases lying between them. The CDR3 is 14 residues long. The CDR3 nucleotides are TGTGCCAGCAGTGAAGCTAGCAACTCCTACGAGCAGTACTTC. Protein: CASSEASNSYEQYF.

This rearrangement joins TRBV19 to TRBJ2-3, with D possibly TRBD2 on 5 matching bases. The V and J ends lost 7 bases and 3 bases respectively, with 14 bases between them. In germline, CDR1 is LNHDA, CDR2 SQIVND (reference sequence). The CDR3 has 14 residues. The CDR3 loop is CASNEGVRTDTQYF. Here the CDR3 DNA reads TGTGCCAGTAACGAGGGTGTGAGGACAGATACGCAGTATTTT. The whole variable domain, filled in from reference TRBV19 and TRBJ2-3, reads DGGITQSPKYLFRKEGQNVTLSCEQNLNHDAMYWYRQDPGQGLRLIYYSQIVNDFQKGDIAEGYSVSREKKESFPLTVTSAQKNPTAFYLCASNEGVRTDTQYFGPGTRLTVL.

The gene calls are TRBV10-3 and TRBJ1-1; D remains ambiguous. Per germline, CDR1 ENHRY and CDR2 SYGVKD. This CDR3 has 14 amino acids. V gave up 0 bases and J gave up 7 bases, with 12 bases separating them. CDR3 DNA sequence: TGTGCCATCAGTGAGTCACTCGGACGGTATGAAGCTTTCTTT. Protein sequence: CAISESLGRYEAFF.

The rearrangement links TRBV10-3 to TRBJ1-1; 7 nucleotides line up with TRBD1. With 7 bases clipped from V and 4 bases from J, the junction kept 9 bases outside the gene matches. The CDR3 runs to 14 residues. The germline V gene encodes CDR1 ENHRY and CDR2 SYGVKD. The CDR3 sequence is CAINPTGSGTEAFF. DNA of the CDR3: TGTGCCATCAACCCGACAGGGAGCGGCACTGAAGCTTTCTTT.

The rearrangement uses TRBV15 and TRBJ1-5, with 8 bases identical to TRBD1. V lost 0 bases to trimming and J lost 5 bases; unmatched junction nucleotides: 6. Germline V gene data show CDR1 as LNHNV and CDR2 as YYDKDF (reference sequence). The CDR3 is 16 amino acids. The CDR3 protein is CATSRDLTGGHQPQHF. The CDR3, as DNA: TGTGCCACCAGCAGAGATCTCACAGGGGGACATCAGCCCCAGCATTTT. Variable domain in full (rest from reference TRBV15 and TRBJ1-5): DAMVIQNPRYQVTQFGKPVTLSCSQTLNHNVMYWYQQKSSQAPKLLFHYYDKDFNNEADTPDNFQSRRPNTSFCFLDIRSPGLGDTAMYLCATSRDLTGGHQPQHFGDGTRLSIL.

V usage is TRBV4-3 and J usage is TRBJ2-1, with D perhaps TRBD1 or TRBD2 (5 bases each). V was shortened by 3 bases and J by 10 bases, with 22 bases between the two germline ends. Germline V lookup: CDR1 LGHNA, CDR2 YSLEER. This CDR3 spans 16 amino acids. The CDR3 nucleotides read TGCGCCAGCAGCCAGGGGTTGGGACGGTCTCTAGGCGAGCAGTTCTTC. This encodes CASSQGLGRSLGEQFF.

The J gene is TRBJ2-5, the V gene TRBV7-2; D is unresolved. Trimming took off 1 base at V and 4 bases at J, with 10 bases between the two ends. CDR3 size: 14 residues. Per germline, CDR1 SGHTA and CDR2 FQGNSA. The chain's CDR3 is CASSLDPQLETQYF. CDR3 DNA sequence: TGTGCCAGCAGCTTAGATCCCCAGCTAGAGACCCAGTACTTC.

The rearrangement links TRBV29-1 to TRBJ1-4; D gene uncertain. The CDR3 is made up of 12 amino acids. V dropped 3 bases and J dropped 8 bases, with 10 bases sitting between them. The germline CDR1 and CDR2 sequences are SQVTM and ANQGSEA. CDR3 DNA sequence: TGCAGCGTTGAGGAGCCAGAGGAAAAACTGTTTTTT. Encoded protein: CSVEEPEEKLFF.

The CDR3 nucleotides read TGTGCCAGCAGCTTACAGGGAGAGACCCAGTACTTC. Translating gives CASSLQGETQYF. This chain connects TRBV11-3 to TRBJ2-5; D perhaps matches TRBD1 (5 bases). This CDR3 comprises 12 residues. Trimming stripped 2 bases from V and 4 bases from J, with 5 bases between. Germline loops: CDR1 SGHNT, CDR2 YENEEA.

The rearrangement joins TRBV5-6 to TRBJ2-5; D is possibly TRBD2 (6 bases). Germline CDR1 and CDR2: SGHDT and YYEEEE. This CDR3 has 15 residues. V was clipped by 0 bases and J by 4 bases, with 13 bases between them. The CDR3 DNA is TGTGCCAGCAGCTTGGGGACCTCGCGGGGAGAGACCCAGTACTTC. Its protein product is CASSLGTSRGETQYF.

To note about this clone: Other nucleotide sequences from this sample produce the same CDR3. The rearrangement links TRBV5-4 to TRBJ2-1; the match to TRBD2 covers 7 bases. The trim removed 7 bases at V and 8 bases at J, leaving 3 bases unmatched. Germline V gene lookup returns CDR1 SGHNT and CDR2 YYREEE (reference sequence). The CDR3 length is 11 residues. In DNA form, the CDR3 reads TGTGCCAGCTCACTAGCGTATGAGCAGTTCTTC. Its translation: CASSLAYEQFF.